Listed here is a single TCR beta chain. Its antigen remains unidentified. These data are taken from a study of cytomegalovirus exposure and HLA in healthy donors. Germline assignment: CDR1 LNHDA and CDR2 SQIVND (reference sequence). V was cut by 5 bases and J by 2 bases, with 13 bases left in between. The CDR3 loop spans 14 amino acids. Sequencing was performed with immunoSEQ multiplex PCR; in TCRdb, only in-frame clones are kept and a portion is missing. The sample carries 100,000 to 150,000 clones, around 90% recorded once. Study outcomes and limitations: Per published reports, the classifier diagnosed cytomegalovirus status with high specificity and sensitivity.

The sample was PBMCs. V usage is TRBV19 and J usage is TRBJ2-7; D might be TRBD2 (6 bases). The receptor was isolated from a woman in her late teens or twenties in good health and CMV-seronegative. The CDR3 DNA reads TGTGCCAGTAGTGTGGAGGGTCAGGCCTACGAGCAGTACTTC. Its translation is CASSVEGQAYEQYF.